Following are 24 T cell receptor beta chains from one sample sequenced in a study of a mutant IDH1 vaccine in newly diagnosed glioma. These TCRs' antigens remain unknown. Time point in this sample: week 5, during vaccination. What each vaccine dose contained was 300 ug of mutant IDH1 20-mer peptide, accompanied by topical imiquimod. The repertoire was sequenced with immunoSEQ multiplex PCR; TCRdb's copy has only in-frame clones and lacks some. The data hold approximately 50,000 clones, with around 80% observed a single time. The material was PBMCs, obtained from a glioma patient whose treatment included an IDH1 peptide vaccine. All receptors come from a man over 45 with glioma.

Only one count was recorded for this clone. The gene calls are TRBV5-1 and TRBJ1-5; tentatively, D is TRBD1 (6 bases). Germline CDR1 and CDR2: SGHRS and YFSETQ. V lost 4 bases to trimming and J lost 1 base, with 9 bases between them. The CDR3 is made up of 14 amino acids. CDR3 amino acids: CASSPGGSNQPQHF. The CDR3 DNA sequence: TGCGCCAGCAGCCCTGGGGGCAGCAATCAGCCCCAGCATTTT.

This chain joins TRBV4-2 and TRBJ2-5, with TRBD2 matching 8 bases. Germline V lookup: CDR1 LGHNA, CDR2 YNFKEQ. The CDR3 contains 17 residues. The trim removed 3 bases at V and 2 bases at J, leaving 11 bases unmatched. The CDR3 is CASSQNGGSGVQETQYF. The CDR3 DNA reads TGTGCCAGCAGCCAGAATGGAGGTAGCGGGGTTCAAGAGACCCAGTACTTC.

The gene calls are TRBV5-8 and TRBJ2-5, with TRBD1 as a possible D gene (5 bases). CDR3 length: 13 amino acids. Trimming removed 1 base at V and 5 bases at J, with 9 bases between. In germline, CDR1 is SGHTS, CDR2 YDEGEE. The CDR3 bases are TGTGCCAGCAGCTTGCTGTCAGGGGAGACCCAGTACTTC. Translating gives CASSLLSGETQYF.

This clone was seen just once. The chain joins TRBV2 to TRBJ1-4, with D unresolved. The V gene's germline CDR1 is SNHLY and CDR2 FYNNEI. V was cut by 1 base and J by 11 bases, with 8 bases left in between. CDR3 length: 12 residues. CDR3 DNA: TGTGCCAGCAGTGAAGGAAGGGATAAACTGTTTTTT. It is translated as CASSEGRDKLFF.

In its sample, this clone was seen a few times. The V and J genes are TRBV19 and TRBJ1-5; 7 positions agree with TRBD1. With V trimmed by 6 bases and J by 7 bases, 9 bases remained unmatched. CDR1 and CDR2 from the germline V gene are LNHDA and SQIVND (reference sequence). The CDR3 runs 14 residues. CDR3 loop: CASSNQGDRQPQHF. The CDR3 DNA reads as TGTGCCAGTAGCAACCAGGGGGACAGACAGCCCCAGCATTTT.

This clone was observed a handful of times. The gene calls are TRBV6-1 and TRBJ1-1, with a tentative D call TRBD1 (5 bases). From germline, CDR1 is MNHNS and CDR2 SASEGT. Between the trimmed V and J ends, which lost 2 bases and 5 bases, there was a span of 6 bases. CDR3 length: 12 residues. The CDR3 bases are TGTGCCAGCAGTGAACAGGGTACTGAAGCTTTCTTT. This sequence encodes CASSEQGTEAFF.

The chain uses TRBV30 and TRBJ1-5; 8 nucleotides line up with TRBD1. Germline CDR1 reads GTSNPN; CDR2 reads SVGIG (reference sequence). With 3 bases clipped from V and 6 bases from J, the junction kept 7 bases outside the gene matches. This CDR3 is built from 14 residues. CDR3 sequence: CAWSRQGRGQPQHF. The CDR3 DNA is TGTGCCTGGAGCCGACAGGGGCGAGGTCAGCCCCAGCATTTT.

The chain uses TRBV9 and TRBJ2-4; D not resolved. This CDR3 spans 13 amino acids. Germline V gene data show CDR1 as SGDLS and CDR2 as YYNGEE. The V end lost 7 bases, the J end lost 7 bases, and 15 bases lay between the germline ends. This chain's CDR3 is CASGSVLQNIQYF. The CDR3 nucleotides read TGTGCCAGCGGCTCGGTCTTACAGAACATTCAGTACTTC.

The J gene is TRBJ2-1, the V gene TRBV29-1; D might be TRBD1 or TRBD2, each matching 7 bases. The CDR3 is 14 residues long. Germline CDR1 reads SQVTM; CDR2 reads ANQGSEA. The V gene lost 4 bases and the J gene lost 4 bases, with 14 bases spanning the gap. The CDR3 spells CSVAGRGGYNEQFF. CDR3 DNA sequence: TGCAGCGTTGCGGGCAGGGGGGGGTACAATGAGCAGTTCTTC.

V gene TRBV10-3 combines with J gene TRBJ2-2, with D possibly matching TRBD1 (5 bases). The CDR3 totals 15 residues. V lost 7 bases and J 2 bases, leaving 14 bases between the germline ends. Germline loops: CDR1 ENHRY, CDR2 SYGVKD. The CDR3 DNA reads as TGTGCCATCAAAGCGTCAAGGGGAAACACCGGGGAGCTGTTTTTT. Translation gives CAIKASRGNTGELFF.

The chain combines TRBV5-5 with TRBJ2-2; maybe TRBD2 (5 bases). Trimming took 3 bases from V and 6 from J, leaving 18 bases between them. The CDR3 totals 16 residues. Germline V lookup: CDR1 SGHKS, CDR2 YYEKEE (reference sequence). CDR3 in amino acids: CASSYVGETKSGELFF. The CDR3 bases are TGTGCCAGCAGCTACGTCGGGGAGACTAAGTCCGGGGAGCTGTTTTTT.

The chain couples TRBV6-6 to TRBJ2-7; D perhaps matches TRBD1 (5 bases). V was cut by 4 bases and J by 1 base, with 11 bases left in between. CDR1 and CDR2 from the germline V gene are MNHNY and SVGAGI (reference sequence). CDR3 length: 14 residues. In DNA, the CDR3 is TGTGCCAGCAGTTTCACGACAGAATCCTACGAGCAGTACTTC. Protein sequence: CASSFTTESYEQYF.

The chain joins TRBV28 to TRBJ2-1; 8 bases map to TRBD2. Per germline, CDR1 MDHEN and CDR2 SYDVKM. V trimming: 6 bases; J trimming: 7 bases; junction bases outside the gene matches: 14. The CDR3 loop spans 16 amino acids. The CDR3 DNA follows: TGTGCCAGCAGATTTAGGACTACCCGGGGGGGGAATGAGCAGTTCTTC. Translation: CASRFRTTRGGNEQFF.

This clone has more than one count but fewer than ten. This rearrangement joins TRBV4-1 to TRBJ1-1; 8 positions match TRBD1. J was trimmed by 1 base and V by 4 bases; bases with no gene match: 2. Germline CDR1 and CDR2: MGHRA and YSYEKL. The CDR3 has 14 residues. As DNA, the CDR3 is TGCGCCAGCAGCCGGGGACAGGCGAACACTGAAGCTTTCTTT. It codes for CASSRGQANTEAFF.

The chain links TRBV19 to TRBJ1-1; 7 bases match TRBD1. This CDR3 region has 14 residues. Germline V CDR1 and CDR2: LNHDA, SQIVND (reference sequence). Germline trimming cut 6 bases from V and 3 bases from J; bases unmatched to any gene: 7. CDR3 DNA sequence: TGTGCCAGTAGGCAAGAAGGGGGCTACACTGAAGCTTTCTTT. It codes for CASRQEGGYTEAFF.

The chain carries TRBV9 and TRBJ2-6; D is uncertain. The germline CDR1 and CDR2 sequences are SGDLS and YYNGEE. The CDR3 runs 16 residues. Trimming stripped 4 bases from V and 0 bases from J, with 11 bases between. The CDR3 protein is CASSLGWSSGANVLTF. As DNA, the CDR3 is TGTGCCAGCAGCCTAGGGTGGAGCTCTGGGGCCAACGTCCTGACTTTC. Filled out from reference TRBV9 and TRBJ2-6, the complete variable domain reads DSGVTQTPKHLITATGQRVTLRCSPRSGDLSVYWYQQSLDQGLQFLIQYYNGEERAKGNILERFSAQQFPDLHSELNLSSLELGDSALYFCASSLGWSSGANVLTFGAGSRLTVL.

This clone was picked up one time. The chain uses TRBV7-9 and TRBJ2-7; D ambiguous. CDR3 length: 12 amino acids. Germline V gene sequence: CDR1 SEHNR, CDR2 FQNEAQ (reference sequence). Trimming shortened V by 1 base and J by 5 bases, and 6 bases separated the two germline ends. DNA of the CDR3: TGTGCCAGCAGCTTAGGTTTCGACGAGCAGTACTTC. This sequence encodes CASSLGFDEQYF.

V is TRBV30 and J is TRBJ2-3; TRBD1 is a possible D gene (6 bases). The length of the CDR3 is 15 residues. Germline CDR1 GTSNPN, CDR2 SVGIG (reference sequence). V shed 2 bases and J shed 4 bases, with 16 bases lying between them. The chain's CDR3 is CAWSSQGIRADTQYF. CDR3 nucleotides: TGTGCCTGGAGTTCCCAGGGGATCAGGGCAGATACGCAGTATTTT.

This clone was observed a few times. The gene calls are TRBV19 and TRBJ1-1; 7 positions match TRBD1. The CDR3 contains 14 residues. The V gene end was trimmed by 3 bases and the J gene end by 0 bases; junction bases not matched to a gene: 1. Germline V gives CDR1 LNHDA, CDR2 SQIVND (reference sequence). The CDR3 bases are TGTGCCAGTAGTATGACAGGGATGAACACTGAAGCTTTCTTT. Translation gives CASSMTGMNTEAFF. The full variable domain, rest sourced from reference TRBV19 and TRBJ1-1, is DGGITQSPKYLFRKEGQNVTLSCEQNLNHDAMYWYRQDPGQGLRLIYYSQIVNDFQKGDIAEGYSVSREKKESFPLTVTSAQKNPTAFYLCASSMTGMNTEAFFGQGTRLTVV.

J is TRBJ1-5 and V is TRBV19; D perhaps matches TRBD1 (5 bases). V was pared by 5 bases and J by 2 bases, with 13 bases between. Per the germline V gene, CDR1 is LNHDA and CDR2 is SQIVND (reference sequence). The length of the CDR3 is 15 residues. CDR3 nucleotide sequence: TGTGCCAGTAGTGTTCCTCAGGGTGGCAATCAGCCCCAGCATTTT. Translation gives CASSVPQGGNQPQHF.

V gene TRBV19 combines with J gene TRBJ2-1, with 7 bases matching TRBD2. V shed 1 base, J shed 4 bases, and the junction held 4 bases outside the gene matches. Germline V gene sequence: CDR1 LNHDA, CDR2 SQIVND (reference sequence). The CDR3 runs to 15 residues. CDR3 sequence: CASSIAGGFYNEQFF. CDR3 bases: TGTGCCAGTAGTATAGCGGGAGGATTTTACAATGAGCAGTTCTTC.

This rearrangement joins TRBV7-9 to TRBJ1-4; TRBD1 might be the D (5 bases). The CDR3 spans 14 residues. V lost 1 base and J 3 bases, leaving 6 bases between the germline ends. The germline gives CDR1 SEHNR, CDR2 FQNEAQ (reference sequence). The CDR3 DNA follows: TGTGCCAGCAGCTTAGGACAGTCTAATGAAAAACTGTTTTTT. It yields the protein CASSLGQSNEKLFF.

This clone was seen just once. The CDR3 loop is CASSSGQINQPQHF. CDR3 sequence (DNA): TGTGCCAGCAGTTCCGGACAGATCAATCAGCCCCAGCATTTT. J is TRBJ1-5 and V is TRBV6-6; weak D call: TRBD1 (6 bases). V lost 4 bases and J 3 bases, leaving 10 bases between the germline ends. The CDR3 runs to 14 residues. Looked up from germline, CDR1 is MNHNY and CDR2 is SVGAGI (reference sequence).

V usage is TRBV15 and J usage is TRBJ1-2; the D gene is possibly TRBD1 (5 bases). CDR3 length: 13 residues. The ends were cut back, 9 bases at V and 2 bases at J, with 13 bases in the middle. CDR1 and CDR2 (germline): LNHNV, YYDKDF (reference sequence). CDR3 in DNA: TGTGCCACACGGGGAGGGGCGAACTATGGCTACACCTTC. It translates to CATRGGANYGYTF.